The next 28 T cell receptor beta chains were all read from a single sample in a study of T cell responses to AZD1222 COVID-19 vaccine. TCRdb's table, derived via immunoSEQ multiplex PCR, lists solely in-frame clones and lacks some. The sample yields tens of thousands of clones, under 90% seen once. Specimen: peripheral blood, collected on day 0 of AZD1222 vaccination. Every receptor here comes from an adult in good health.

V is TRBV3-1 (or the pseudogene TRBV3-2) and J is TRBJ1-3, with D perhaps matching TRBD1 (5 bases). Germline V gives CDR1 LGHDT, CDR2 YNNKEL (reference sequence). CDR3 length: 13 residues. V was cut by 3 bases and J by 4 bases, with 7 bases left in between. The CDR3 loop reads CASSHGGGNTIYF. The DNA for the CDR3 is TGTGCCAGCAGCCATGGGGGGGGAAACACCATATATTTT.

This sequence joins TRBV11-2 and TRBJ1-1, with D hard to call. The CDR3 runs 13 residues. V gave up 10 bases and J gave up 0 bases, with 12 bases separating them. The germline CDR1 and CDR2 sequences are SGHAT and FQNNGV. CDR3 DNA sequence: TGTGCCATAGGAAGGCAGTTGAACACTGAAGCTTTCTTT. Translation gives CAIGRQLNTEAFF.

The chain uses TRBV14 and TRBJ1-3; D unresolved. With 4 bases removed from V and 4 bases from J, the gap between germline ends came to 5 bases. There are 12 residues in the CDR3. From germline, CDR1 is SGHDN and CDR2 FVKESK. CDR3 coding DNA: TGTGCCAGCAGCCCCCAAGGAAACACCATATATTTT. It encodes CASSPQGNTIYF.

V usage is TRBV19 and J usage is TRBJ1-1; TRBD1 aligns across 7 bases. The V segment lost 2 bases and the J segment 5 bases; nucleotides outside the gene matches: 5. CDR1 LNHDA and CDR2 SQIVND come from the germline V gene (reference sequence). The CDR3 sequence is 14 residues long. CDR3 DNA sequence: TGTGCCAGTAGTATACGAGGGGGCGGGACTGAAGCTTTCTTT. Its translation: CASSIRGGGTEAFF.

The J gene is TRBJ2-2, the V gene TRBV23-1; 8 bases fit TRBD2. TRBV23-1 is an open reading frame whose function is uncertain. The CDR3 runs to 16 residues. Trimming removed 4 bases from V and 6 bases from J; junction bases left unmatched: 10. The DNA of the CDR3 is TGCGCCAGCAGTCCCGGGGGCAGCGGGAGACCCGGGGAGCTGTTTTTT. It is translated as CASSPGGSGRPGELFF.

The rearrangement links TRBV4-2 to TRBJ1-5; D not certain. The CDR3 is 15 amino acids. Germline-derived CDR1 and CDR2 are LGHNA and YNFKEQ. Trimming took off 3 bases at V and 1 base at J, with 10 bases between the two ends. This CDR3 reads CASSHSPESNQPQHF. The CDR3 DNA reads TGTGCCAGCAGCCATTCTCCGGAGAGCAATCAGCCCCAGCATTTT.

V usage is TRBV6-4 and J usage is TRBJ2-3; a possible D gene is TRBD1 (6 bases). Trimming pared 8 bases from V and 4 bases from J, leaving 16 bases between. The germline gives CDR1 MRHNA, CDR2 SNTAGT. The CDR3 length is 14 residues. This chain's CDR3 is CASAPGEGADTQYF. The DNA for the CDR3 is TGTGCCAGCGCCCCAGGGGAAGGAGCAGATACGCAGTATTTT.

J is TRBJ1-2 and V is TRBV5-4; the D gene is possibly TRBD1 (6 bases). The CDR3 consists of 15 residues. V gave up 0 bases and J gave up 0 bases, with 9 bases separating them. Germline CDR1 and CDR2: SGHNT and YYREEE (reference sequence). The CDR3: CASSLGGASNYGYTF. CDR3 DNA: TGTGCCAGCAGCTTGGGGGGGGCCTCTAACTATGGCTACACCTTC.

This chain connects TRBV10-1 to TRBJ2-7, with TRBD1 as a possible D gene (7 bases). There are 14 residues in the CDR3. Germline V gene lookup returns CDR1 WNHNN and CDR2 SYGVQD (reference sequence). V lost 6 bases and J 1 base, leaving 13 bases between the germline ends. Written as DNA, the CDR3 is TGCGCCAGCAGGGCGGGACAGACGTCCTACGAGCAGTACTTC. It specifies CASRAGQTSYEQYF.

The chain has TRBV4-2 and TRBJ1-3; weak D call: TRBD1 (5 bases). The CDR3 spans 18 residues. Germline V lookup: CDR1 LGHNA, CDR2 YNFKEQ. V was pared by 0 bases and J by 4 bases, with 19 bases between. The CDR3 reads CASSQESVGPRGGNTIYF. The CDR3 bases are TGTGCCAGCAGCCAAGAATCGGTGGGGCCCCGAGGGGGAAACACCATATATTTT.

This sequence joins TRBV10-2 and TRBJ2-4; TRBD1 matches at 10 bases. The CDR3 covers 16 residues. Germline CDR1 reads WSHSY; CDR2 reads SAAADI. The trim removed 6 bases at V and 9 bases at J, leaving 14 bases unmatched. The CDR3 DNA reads TGCGCCAGCAGGAAGGGGACAGGGGACTCATTGGGCATTCAGTACTTC. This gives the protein CASRKGTGDSLGIQYF.

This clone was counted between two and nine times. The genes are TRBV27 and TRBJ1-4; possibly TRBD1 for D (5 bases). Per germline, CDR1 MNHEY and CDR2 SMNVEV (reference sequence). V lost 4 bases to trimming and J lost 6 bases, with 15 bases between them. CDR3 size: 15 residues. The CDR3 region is CASSSRGIGDEKLFF. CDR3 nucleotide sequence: TGTGCCAGCAGTTCTAGAGGGATAGGGGATGAAAAACTGTTTTTT.

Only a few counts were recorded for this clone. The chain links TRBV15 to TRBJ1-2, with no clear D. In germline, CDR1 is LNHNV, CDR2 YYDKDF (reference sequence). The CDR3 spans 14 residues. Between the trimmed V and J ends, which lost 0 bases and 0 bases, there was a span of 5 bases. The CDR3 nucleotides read TGTGCCACCAGCAGAGACGCAACTAACTATGGCTACACCTTC. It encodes CATSRDATNYGYTF.

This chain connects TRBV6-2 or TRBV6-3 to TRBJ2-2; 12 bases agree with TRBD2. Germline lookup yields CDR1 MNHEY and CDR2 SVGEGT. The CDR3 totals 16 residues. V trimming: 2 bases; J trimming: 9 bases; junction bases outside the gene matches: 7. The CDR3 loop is CASSYVTSGRIRELFF. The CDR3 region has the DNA TGTGCCAGCAGTTACGTTACTAGCGGGAGGATCCGGGAGCTGTTTTTT.

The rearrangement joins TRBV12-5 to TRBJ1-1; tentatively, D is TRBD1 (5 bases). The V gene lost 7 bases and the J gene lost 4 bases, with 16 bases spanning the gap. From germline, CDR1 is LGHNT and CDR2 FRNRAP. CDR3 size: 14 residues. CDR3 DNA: TGTGCTAGTGCCGTGGGACCTCGGGGCACTGAAGCTTTCTTT. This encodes CASAVGPRGTEAFF. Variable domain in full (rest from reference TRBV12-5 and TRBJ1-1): DARVTQTPRHKVTEMGQEVTMRCQPILGHNTVFWYRQTMMQGLELLAYFRNRAPLDDSGMPKDRFSAEMPDATLATLKIQPSEPRDSAVYFCASAVGPRGTEAFFGQGTRLTVV.

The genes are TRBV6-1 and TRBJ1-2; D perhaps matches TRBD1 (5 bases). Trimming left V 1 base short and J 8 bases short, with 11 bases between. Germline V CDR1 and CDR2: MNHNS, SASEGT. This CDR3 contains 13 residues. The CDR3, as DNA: TGTGCCAGCAGTGAAGTTGGGGGGATCGGCTACACCTTC. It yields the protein CASSEVGGIGYTF.

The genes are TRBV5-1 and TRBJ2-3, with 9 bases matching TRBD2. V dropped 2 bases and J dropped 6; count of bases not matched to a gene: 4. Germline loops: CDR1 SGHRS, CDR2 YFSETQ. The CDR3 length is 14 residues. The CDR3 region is CASSLAGGGDTQYF. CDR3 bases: TGCGCCAGCAGCTTAGCGGGAGGAGGGGATACGCAGTATTTT.

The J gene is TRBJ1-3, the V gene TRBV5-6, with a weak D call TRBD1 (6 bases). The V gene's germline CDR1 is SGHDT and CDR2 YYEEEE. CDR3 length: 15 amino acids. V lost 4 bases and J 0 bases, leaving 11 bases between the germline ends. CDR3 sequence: CASSAGQYSGNTIYF. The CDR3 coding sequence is TGTGCCAGCAGCGCCGGACAGTACTCTGGAAACACCATATATTTT.

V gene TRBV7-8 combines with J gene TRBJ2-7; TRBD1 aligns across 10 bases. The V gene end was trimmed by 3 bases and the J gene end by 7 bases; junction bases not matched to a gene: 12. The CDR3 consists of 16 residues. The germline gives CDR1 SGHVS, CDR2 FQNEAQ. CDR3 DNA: TGTGCCAGCAGCTTGGCTCTAGGACAGGGGGTACTTGAGCAGTACTTC. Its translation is CASSLALGQGVLEQYF.

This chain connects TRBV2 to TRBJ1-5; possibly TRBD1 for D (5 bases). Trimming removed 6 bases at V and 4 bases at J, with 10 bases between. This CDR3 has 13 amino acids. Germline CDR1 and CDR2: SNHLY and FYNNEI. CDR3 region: CASRRQPNQPQHF. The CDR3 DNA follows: TGTGCCAGCAGACGACAGCCTAATCAGCCCCAGCATTTT. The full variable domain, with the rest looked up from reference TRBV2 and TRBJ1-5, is EPEVTQTPSHQVTQMGQEVILRCVPISNHLYFYWYRQILGQKVEFLVSFYNNEISEKSEIFDDQFSVERPDGSNFTLKIRSTKLEDSAMYFCASRRQPNQPQHFGDGTRLSIL.

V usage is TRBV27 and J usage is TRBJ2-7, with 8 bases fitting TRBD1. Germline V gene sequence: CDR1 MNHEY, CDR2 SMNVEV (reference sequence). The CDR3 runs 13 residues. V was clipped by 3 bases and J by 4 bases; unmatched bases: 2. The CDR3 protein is CASSFRTGYEQYF. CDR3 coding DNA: TGTGCCAGCAGTTTCAGGACAGGGTACGAGCAGTACTTC.

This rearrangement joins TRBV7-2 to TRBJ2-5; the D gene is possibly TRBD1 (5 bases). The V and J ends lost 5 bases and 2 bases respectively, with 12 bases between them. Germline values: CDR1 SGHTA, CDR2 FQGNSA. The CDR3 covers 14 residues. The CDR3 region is CASSLGHPQETQYF. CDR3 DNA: TGTGCCAGCAGCCTCGGACACCCACAAGAGACCCAGTACTTC.

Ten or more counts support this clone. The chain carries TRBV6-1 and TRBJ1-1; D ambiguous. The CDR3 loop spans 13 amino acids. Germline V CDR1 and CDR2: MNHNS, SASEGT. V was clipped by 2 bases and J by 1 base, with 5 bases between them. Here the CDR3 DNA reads TGTGCCAGCAGTGAAAGTGAGAACACTGAAGCTTTCTTT. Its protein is CASSESENTEAFF.

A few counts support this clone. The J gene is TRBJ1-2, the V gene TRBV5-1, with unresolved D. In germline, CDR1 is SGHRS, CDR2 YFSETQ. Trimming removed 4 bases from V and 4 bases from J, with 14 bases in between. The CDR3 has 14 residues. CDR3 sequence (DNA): TGCGCCAGCAGCCGTACAGATTCTGGCTATGGCTACACCTTC. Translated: CASSRTDSGYGYTF.

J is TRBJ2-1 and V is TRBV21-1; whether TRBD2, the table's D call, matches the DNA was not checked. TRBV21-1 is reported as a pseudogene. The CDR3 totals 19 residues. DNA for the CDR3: TGTGCCAGCAGCAAAGCGCTAAAAAGCCCCGCGGACTCCTACAATGAGCAGTTCTTC. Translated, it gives CASSKALKSPADSYNEQFF.

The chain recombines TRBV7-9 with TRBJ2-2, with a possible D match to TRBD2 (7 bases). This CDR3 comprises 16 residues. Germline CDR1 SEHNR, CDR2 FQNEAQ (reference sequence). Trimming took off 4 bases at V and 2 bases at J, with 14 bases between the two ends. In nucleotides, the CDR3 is TGTGCCAGCAGCTCGGGGGCAGCGGGAAACACCGGGGAGCTGTTTTTT. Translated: CASSSGAAGNTGELFF.

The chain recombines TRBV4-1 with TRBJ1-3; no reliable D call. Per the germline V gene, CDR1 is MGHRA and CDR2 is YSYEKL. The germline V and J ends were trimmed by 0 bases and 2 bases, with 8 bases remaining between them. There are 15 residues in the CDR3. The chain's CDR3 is CASSQDRSPGNTIYF. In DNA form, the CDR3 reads TGCGCCAGCAGCCAAGATCGGTCGCCTGGAAACACCATATATTTT.

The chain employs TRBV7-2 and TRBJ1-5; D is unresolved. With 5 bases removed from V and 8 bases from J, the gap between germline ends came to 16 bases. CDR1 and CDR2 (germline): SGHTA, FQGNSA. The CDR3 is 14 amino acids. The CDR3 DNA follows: TGTGCCAGCAGCCCCCAACCCTCCTCAAAGCCCCAGCATTTT. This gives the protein CASSPQPSSKPQHF.